This record looks at one T cell receptor (beta chain) sequence and its context. The antigen is undetermined. The sample comes from a study of cytomegalovirus exposure and HLA in healthy donors. Per the germline V gene, CDR1 is SGDLS and CDR2 is YYNGEE. The CDR3 runs to 15 residues. With 4 bases removed from V and 0 bases from J, the gap between germline ends came to 13 bases. PCR was performed using 60 Vbeta and 13 Jbeta primers. Produced via immunoSEQ multiplex PCR; TCRdb's table is partial and in-frame only. In all, the sample yields about 130,000 clones. Study-wide results and limits: TCR beta sequences reportedly predicted most subjects' HLA-A and HLA-B alleles accurately.

Sequenced: PBMCs. The V and J genes are TRBV9 and TRBJ1-1, with a possible D match to TRBD1 (6 bases). This clonotype was sampled from a middle-aged woman in good health and CMV-seropositive. The CDR3 bases are TGTGCCAGCAGCCCCCACGGGACAATGAACACTGAAGCTTTCTTT. Protein product: CASSPHGTMNTEAFF.